These 12 T cell receptor beta chains originate from one sample sequenced in a study of T cell responses to AZD1222 COVID-19 vaccine. Here immunoSEQ multiplex PCR was the method, and the copy in TCRdb shows in-frame clones only, minus some. The sample has about 120,000 clones; approximately 93% are singletons. Here the sequenced sample was peripheral blood, taken on day 0 of AZD1222 vaccination. Receptors were obtained from an adult in good health.

The chain joins TRBV27 to TRBJ2-3; D may match TRBD1 or TRBD2 (6 bases each). Germline lookup yields CDR1 MNHEY and CDR2 SMNVEV (reference sequence). Trimming removed 5 bases from V and 6 bases from J, with 12 bases in between. CDR3 length: 13 residues. CDR3 sequence reads: CASSKGGYDTQYF. CDR3 in DNA: TGTGCCAGCAGTAAGGGGGGCTACGATACGCAGTATTTT.

The gene calls are TRBV10-3 and TRBJ2-2; 8 nucleotides line up with TRBD1. There are 16 residues in the CDR3. V gave up 6 bases and J gave up 6 bases; unmatched junction bases: 12. CDR1 ENHRY and CDR2 SYGVKD come from the germline V gene. CDR3 nucleotide sequence: TGTGCCATCAGAACACCGGGACAGGTATCGGCCGGGGAGCTGTTTTTT. It is translated as CAIRTPGQVSAGELFF.

This clone was recorded once. The chain employs TRBV30 and TRBJ2-7; 8 bases align to TRBD2. The CDR3 spans 15 residues. J lost 3 bases, V lost 1 base, and 8 bases had no gene match. CDR1 and CDR2 from the germline V gene are GTSNPN and SVGIG (reference sequence). CDR3: CAWSGSLSGVYEQYF. CDR3 sequence (DNA): TGTGCCTGGAGTGGGTCCCTTAGCGGGGTCTACGAGCAGTACTTC.

This clone has just one count. The chain recombines TRBV5-1 with TRBJ2-7, with unresolved D. Germline CDR1 SGHRS, CDR2 YFSETQ. Trimming shortened V by 4 bases and J by 5 bases, and 13 bases separated the two germline ends. The CDR3 has 13 amino acids. The CDR3 spells CASSGLLRNEQYF. The CDR3 nucleotides read TGCGCCAGCAGCGGGCTTTTAAGAAACGAGCAGTACTTC.

This chain joins TRBV28 and TRBJ1-1; 8 positions agree with TRBD1. The junction had 9 bases not matched to a gene; V was cut back by 4 bases and J by 5 bases. CDR1 and CDR2 from the germline V gene are MDHEN and SYDVKM. This CDR3 comprises 15 residues. Here the CDR3 reads CASSYPGQDYTEAFF. As DNA, the CDR3 is TGTGCCAGCAGTTATCCGGGACAGGATTATACTGAAGCTTTCTTT.

This clone was detected once. The rearrangement links TRBV28 to TRBJ1-5; D not certain. The CDR3 runs to 17 residues. Trimming took off 3 bases at V and 0 bases at J, with 15 bases between the two ends. From germline, CDR1 is MDHEN and CDR2 SYDVKM. The DNA of the CDR3 is TGTGCCAGCAGTTTTGGGCAGAGGCCTTATAGCAATCAGCCCCAGCATTTT. Protein product: CASSFGQRPYSNQPQHF.

The chain uses TRBV5-1 and TRBJ2-1; 10 bases align to TRBD2. The CDR3 contains 17 residues. V lost 3 bases, J lost 8 bases, and 14 bases stayed unmatched. The germline V gene has CDR1 SGHRS and CDR2 YFSETQ. In nucleotides, the CDR3 is TGCGCCAGCAGCTCGGCGGAAACTAGCGGGAACCGAGATGAGCAGTTCTTC. Protein product: CASSSAETSGNRDEQFF.

The CDR3 nucleotides read TGTGCCACCACCGGGACAACGATCACCCTCCACTTT. This codes for CATTGTTITLHF. The chain combines TRBV28 with TRBJ1-6; perhaps TRBD1 as D (6 bases). This CDR3 comprises 12 residues. The germline V gene has CDR1 MDHEN and CDR2 SYDVKM. V was cut by 10 bases and J by 14 bases, with 18 bases left in between. The complete variable domain, with remaining parts taken from reference TRBV28 and TRBJ1-6, reads DVKVTQSSRYLVKRTGEKVFLECVQDMDHENMFWYRQDPGLGLRLIYFSYDVKMKEKGDIPEGYSVSREKKERFSLILESASTNQTSMYLCATTGTTITLHFGNGTRLTVT.

Comments on this clone: Other DNA sequences from this sample encode an identical CDR3 as well. This chain joins TRBV5-1 and TRBJ1-3; D not certain. CDR1 and CDR2 (germline): SGHRS, YFSETQ. Trimming took 0 bases from V and 1 from J, leaving 5 bases between them. The CDR3 sequence is 14 residues long. The chain's CDR3 is CASSLGSSGNTIYF. CDR3 bases: TGCGCCAGCAGCTTGGGAAGTTCTGGAAACACCATATATTTT. Filled out from reference TRBV5-1 and TRBJ1-3, the complete variable domain reads KAGVTQTPRYLIKTRGQQVTLSCSPISGHRSVSWYQQTPGQGLQFLFEYFSETQRNKGNFPGRFSGRQFSNSRSEMNVSTLELGDSALYLCASSLGSSGNTIYFGEGSWLTVV.

The rearrangement uses TRBV2 and TRBJ2-7; D remains ambiguous. V lost 5 bases, J lost 2 bases, and 16 bases lay in between. The CDR3 contains 15 residues. The germline V gene encodes CDR1 SNHLY and CDR2 FYNNEI. The DNA of the CDR3 is TGTGCCAGCAGTCTTAGGTGGACCCCCGCCTACGAGCAGTACTTC. Translation: CASSLRWTPAYEQYF.

This clone has only one observation. The chain carries TRBV6-1 and TRBJ1-4; no clear D. Looked up from germline, CDR1 is MNHNS and CDR2 is SASEGT. The CDR3 spans 16 residues. Trimming cost V 3 bases and J 3 bases, with 14 bases left between them. The CDR3 protein is CASSENMGAANEKLFF. The CDR3 DNA reads TGTGCCAGCAGTGAGAATATGGGCGCCGCTAATGAAAAACTGTTTTTT.

V gene TRBV3-1 (or the pseudogene TRBV3-2) combines with J gene TRBJ1-6; D unresolved. V lost 4 bases to trimming and J lost 6 bases, with 4 bases between them. Germline V gives CDR1 LGHDT, CDR2 YNNKEL (reference sequence). The CDR3 length is 12 residues. The CDR3 nucleotides read TGTGCCAGCAGCCTGATTAATTCACCCCTCCACTTT. Translated: CASSLINSPLHF.